The entry below gives a single TCR beta chain sequence along with its context. There is no known antigen for this receptor. No base-level quality is on record; no much larger clone is a single base apart. Each collaborating institution followed its own protocols to collect whole blood in K2EDTA tubes. Collaborator samples were shipped for TCRbeta analysis as frozen whole blood, isolated PBMCs, or DNA extracted from either sample type. The data are from a study of blood T cell repertoires in COVID-19 (TCRdb year 2020). At the level of the whole study: Samples covering the acute and convalescent phases of COVID-19 were provided by collaborators in the United States, Italy and Spain. The repertoires were released in a freely available public database intended as a resource for research on the immune response to SARS-CoV-2. HLA class I and class II types, where available, came from metadata supplied by the sample provider rather than from assay-based typing. Samples came from the ongoing ImmuneRACE study (first 160 participants) plus 1,254 subjects from 6 global collaborators. The dataset comprised deeply sampled blood TCRbeta repertoires from subjects exposed to, actively infected with, or recovered from COVID-19. The material from the prospective study consisted of cDNA or gDNA derived from T cells, B-cell-depleted T cells, or PBMCs. The sample metadata nearly always contained a de-identified subject ID, COVID-19 status, age in years and sex.

TCRbeta CDR3 regions were amplified from genomic DNA using the immunoSEQ Assay, a bias-controlled multiplex PCR. Per the authors' processing: Nucleated cell counts per sample were estimated from amplification of reference gene primers within the assay. To quantify the absolute abundance of each unique TCRbeta CDR3 rearrangement, sequence reads were collapsed and filtered. For each sample, productive Simpson clonality was calculated as the square root of Simpson's diversity index across productive rearrangements. The source is immuneACCESS, and TCRdb retained only in-frame sequences with V and J called. Part of the clones is not carried over; for the studies checked, unresolved V genes explain less than half of this, and the remainder is unexplained. V and J calls and clone size are as listed in that table; D and trimming were resolved from the DNA. This sample is represented by about 670,000 clones; about 90% of them were singletons. The ten most abundant clones make up over 0.2% of the sample.

Beyond this particular receptor, the publication reports: How much clinical and demographic metadata was included differed by source and by participant, and the metadata was provided uncurated.

This TCR was recovered from a woman between 18 and 30 years old with acute or convalescent COVID-19. Material for sequencing was peripheral blood.

The DNA reads as follows: TGCAGTGCTAGTCTTTCAGGCTCTGGAAACACCATATATTTT. It translates as CSASLSGSGNTIYF. The chain links TRBV20-1 with TRBJ1-3; there is no confident call for the D gene. Trimming takes 3 bases from V and 0 bases from J, and the germline ends sit 9 bases apart. Taken from cysteine to phenylalanine, the CDR3 has 14 residues. Solely the CDR3 DNA is kept, with 42 bases framed from the first base. Sequences DFQATT (CDR1) and SNEGSKA (CDR2) are obtained from the germline V gene (reference sequence).